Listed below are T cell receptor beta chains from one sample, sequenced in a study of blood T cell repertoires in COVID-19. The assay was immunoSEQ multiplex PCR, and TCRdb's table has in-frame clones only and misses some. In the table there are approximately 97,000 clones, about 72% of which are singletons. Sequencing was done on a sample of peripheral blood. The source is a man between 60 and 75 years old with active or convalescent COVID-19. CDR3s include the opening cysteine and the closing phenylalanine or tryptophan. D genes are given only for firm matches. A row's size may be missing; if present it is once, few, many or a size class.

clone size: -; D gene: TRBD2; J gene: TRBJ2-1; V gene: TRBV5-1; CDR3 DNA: TGCGCCAGCAGCCCGGGACTAGCGGGAGCCGATGAGCAGTTCTTC; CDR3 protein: CASSPGLAGADEQFF
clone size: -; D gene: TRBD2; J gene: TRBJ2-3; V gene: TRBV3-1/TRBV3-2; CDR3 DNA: TGTGCCAGCAGCCAACGAGGCGGGGGAACAGATACGCAGTATTTT; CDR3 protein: CASSQRGGGTDTQYF
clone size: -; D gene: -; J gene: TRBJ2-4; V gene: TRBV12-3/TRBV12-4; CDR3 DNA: TGTGCCAGCAGTTTTAATCAGGGGAACATTCAGTACTTC; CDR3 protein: CASSFNQGNIQYF
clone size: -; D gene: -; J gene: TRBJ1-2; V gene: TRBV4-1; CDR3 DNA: TGCGCCAGCAGCCAAGAGGCTTTCTATGGCTACACCTTC; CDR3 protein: CASSQEAFYGYTF
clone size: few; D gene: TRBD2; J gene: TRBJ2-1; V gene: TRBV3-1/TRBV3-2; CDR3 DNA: TGTGCCAGCAGCGATCTAGCGGAAGAGTTCTTC; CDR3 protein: CASSDLAEEFF
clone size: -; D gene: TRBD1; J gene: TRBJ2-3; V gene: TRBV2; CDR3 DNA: TGTGCCAGCCGGACAGGGGGGACAGATACGCAGTATTTT; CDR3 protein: CASRTGGTDTQYF
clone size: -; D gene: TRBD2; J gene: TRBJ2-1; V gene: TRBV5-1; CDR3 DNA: TGCGCCAGCAGCACGACTAGCGGGACCTACAATGAGCAGTTCTTC; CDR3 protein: CASSTTSGTYNEQFF
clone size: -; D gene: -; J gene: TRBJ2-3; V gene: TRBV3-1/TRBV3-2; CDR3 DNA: TGTGCCAGCAGCGCACTACGAGGTGCGGATACGCAGTATTTT; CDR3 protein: CASSALRGADTQYF
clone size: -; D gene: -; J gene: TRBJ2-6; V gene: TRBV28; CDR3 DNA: TGTGCCAGCAGTTTAACAGGGCACGGGGCCAACGTCCTGACTTTC; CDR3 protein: CASSLTGHGANVLTF
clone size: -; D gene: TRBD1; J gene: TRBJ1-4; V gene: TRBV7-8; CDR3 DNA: TGTGCCAGCAGCCCACAGGGGGGCTTTAGTGAAAAACTGTTTTTT; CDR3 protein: CASSPQGGFSEKLFF
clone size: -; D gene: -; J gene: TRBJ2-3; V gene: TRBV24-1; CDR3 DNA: TGTGCCACCAGTGACTCGAAGGAGGGGGCCGGCACAGATACGCAGTATTTT; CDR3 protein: CATSDSKEGAGTDTQYF
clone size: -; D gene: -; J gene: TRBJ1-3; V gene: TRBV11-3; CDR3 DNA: TGTGCCAGCAGCTTTTTACAGGGATCGACACTCGGAAACACCATATATTTT; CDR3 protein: CASSFLQGSTLGNTIYF
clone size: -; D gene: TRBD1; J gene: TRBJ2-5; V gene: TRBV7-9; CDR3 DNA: TGTGCCAGCAGCCAACAGGGGGGCCAAGAGACCCAGTACTTC; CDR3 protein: CASSQQGGQETQYF
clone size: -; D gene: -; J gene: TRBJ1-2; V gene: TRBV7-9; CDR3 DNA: TGTGCCAGCAGCCCCGGGGGGGGCCATGGCTACACCTTC; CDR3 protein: CASSPGGGHGYTF
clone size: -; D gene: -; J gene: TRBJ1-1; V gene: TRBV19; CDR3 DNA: TGTGCCAGTAGTATGGGGGCGAAAGCTTTCTTT; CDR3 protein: CASSMGAKAFF
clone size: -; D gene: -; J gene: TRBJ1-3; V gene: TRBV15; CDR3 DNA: TGTGCCACCGGCAAGGGGGCTGGAAACACCATATATTTT; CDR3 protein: CATGKGAGNTIYF
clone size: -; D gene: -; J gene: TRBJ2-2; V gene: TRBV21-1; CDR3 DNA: TGTGCCAGCAGCAAACACCAAATGAGGATCTATGGCGGGGAGCTGTTTTTT; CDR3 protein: CASSKHQMRIYGGELFF
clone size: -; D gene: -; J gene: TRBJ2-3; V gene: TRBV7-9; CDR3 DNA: TGTGCCAGCGAGGGACTGAGGGGCACAGATACGCAGTATTTT; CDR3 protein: CASEGLRGTDTQYF
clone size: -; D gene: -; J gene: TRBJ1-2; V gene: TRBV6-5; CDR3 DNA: TGTGCCAGCAGAACGACAGCCGGGAACTATGGCTACACCTTC; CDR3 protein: CASRTTAGNYGYTF
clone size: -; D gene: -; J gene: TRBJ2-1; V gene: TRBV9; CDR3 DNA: TGTGCCAGCAGCGTAGGGACTACCGTTGGCGGTGAGCAGTTCTTC; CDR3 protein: CASSVGTTVGGEQFF
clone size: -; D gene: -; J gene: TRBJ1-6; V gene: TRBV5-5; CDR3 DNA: TGTGCCAGCAGCATCCGACAGGAGAATAATTCACCCCTCCACTTT; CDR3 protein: CASSIRQENNSPLHF
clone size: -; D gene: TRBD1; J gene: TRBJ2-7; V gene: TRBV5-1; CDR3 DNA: TGCGCCAGCAGCTCTACAGGGGGGAACTACGAGCAGTACTTC; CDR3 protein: CASSSTGGNYEQYF
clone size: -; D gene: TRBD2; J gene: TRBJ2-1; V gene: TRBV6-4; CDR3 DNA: TGTGCCAGCAGCTCCCTAGCGGGGCATAACAATGAGCAGTTCTTC; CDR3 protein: CASSSLAGHNNEQFF
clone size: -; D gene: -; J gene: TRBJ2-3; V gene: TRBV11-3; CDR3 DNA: TGTGCCAGCAGCTTAGAAGGGCGGAGGGCTGCAGATACGCAGTATTTT; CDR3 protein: CASSLEGRRAADTQYF
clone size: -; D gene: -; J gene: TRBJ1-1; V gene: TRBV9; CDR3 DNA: TGTGCCAGCAGCGTATCTCTTGGCAGGGCGGACACTGAAGCTTTCTTT; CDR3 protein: CASSVSLGRADTEAFF
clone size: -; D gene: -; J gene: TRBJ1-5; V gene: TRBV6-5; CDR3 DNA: TGTGCCAGCAGGGGAGGCAGGTTTAGCAATCAGCCCCAGCATTTT; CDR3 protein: CASRGGRFSNQPQHF
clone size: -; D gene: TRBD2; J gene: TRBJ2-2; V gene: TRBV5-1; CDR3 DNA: TGCGCCAGCAGGACCCGGGCGGGAGGGTCCACCGGGGAGCTGTTTTTT; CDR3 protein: CASRTRAGGSTGELFF
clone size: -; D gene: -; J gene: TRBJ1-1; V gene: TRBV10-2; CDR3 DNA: TGCGCCAGCAGCTCCCTGGGGAGCACTGAAGCTTTCTTT; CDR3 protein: CASSSLGSTEAFF
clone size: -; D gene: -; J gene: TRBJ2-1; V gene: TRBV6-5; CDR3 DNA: TGTGCCAGCAGGGCTGGCGGGCCCGCCTACAATGAGCAGTTCTTC; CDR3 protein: CASRAGGPAYNEQFF
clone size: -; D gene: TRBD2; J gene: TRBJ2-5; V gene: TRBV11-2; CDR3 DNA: TGTGCCAGCAGCCCTACCAGATCGGGAGGGCAGGAGACCCAGTACTTC; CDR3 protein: CASSPTRSGGQETQYF
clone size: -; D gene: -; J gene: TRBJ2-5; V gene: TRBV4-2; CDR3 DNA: TGTGCCAGCAGCTCCAGGACTGGAGAGACCCAGTACTTC; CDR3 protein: CASSSRTGETQYF
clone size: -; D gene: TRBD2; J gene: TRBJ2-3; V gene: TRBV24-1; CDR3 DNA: TGTGCCACCAGTCCAGGGAGGGGCCCCACAGATACGCAGTATTTT; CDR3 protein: CATSPGRGPTDTQYF
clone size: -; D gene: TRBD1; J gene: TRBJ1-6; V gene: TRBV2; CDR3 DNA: TGTGCCAGCAGTGAAGCGGGACAGTTCTCCTCCTCCTATAATTCACCCCTCCACTTT; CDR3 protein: CASSEAGQFSSSYNSPLHF
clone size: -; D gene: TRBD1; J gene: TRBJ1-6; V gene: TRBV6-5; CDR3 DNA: TGTGCCAGCAGTTACTCGCGGGACAGCTTTAATTCACCCCTCCACTTT; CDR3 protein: CASSYSRDSFNSPLHF
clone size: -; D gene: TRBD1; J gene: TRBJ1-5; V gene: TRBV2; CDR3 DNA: TGTGCCAGCAGTGATATTGGGACAGGCAATCAGCCCCAGCATTTT; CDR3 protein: CASSDIGTGNQPQHF
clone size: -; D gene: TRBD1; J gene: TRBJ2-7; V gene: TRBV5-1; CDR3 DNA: TGCGCCAGCAAGGGGACAGGGTCATACGAGCAGTACTTC; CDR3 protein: CASKGTGSYEQYF
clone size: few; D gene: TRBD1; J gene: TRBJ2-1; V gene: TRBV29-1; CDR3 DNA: TGCAGCGCCCCGGACAGGGGATACAATGAGCAGTTCTTC; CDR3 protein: CSAPDRGYNEQFF
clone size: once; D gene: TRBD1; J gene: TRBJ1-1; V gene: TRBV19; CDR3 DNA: TGTGCCAGTAGTATTACGTTCGCAGGGGGCATGAAAGCTTTCTTT; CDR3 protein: CASSITFAGGMKAFF
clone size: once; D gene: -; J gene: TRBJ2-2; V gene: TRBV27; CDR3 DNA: TGTGCCAGCAGTTTAGGTCTAGCTTCACCCAAGGCCGGGGAGCTGTTTTTT; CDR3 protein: CASSLGLASPKAGELFF
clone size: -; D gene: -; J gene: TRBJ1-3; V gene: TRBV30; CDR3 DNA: TGTGCCTGGTCAACAGGTTTCTCTGGAAACACCATATATTTT; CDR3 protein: CAWSTGFSGNTIYF
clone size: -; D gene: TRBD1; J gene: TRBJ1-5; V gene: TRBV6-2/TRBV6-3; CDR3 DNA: TGTGCCAGCAGTTCCTGGGACAGCAGCAATCAGCCCCAGCATTTT; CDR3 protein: CASSSWDSSNQPQHF
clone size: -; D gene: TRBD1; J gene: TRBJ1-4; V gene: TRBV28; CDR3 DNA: TGTGCCAGCAGTTTGATTGGGACAGGGAGTGAAAAACTGTTTTTT; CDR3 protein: CASSLIGTGSEKLFF
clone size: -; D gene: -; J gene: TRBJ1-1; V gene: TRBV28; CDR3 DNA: TGTGCCAGCAGTTCTGAGGGCTTGAACACTGAAGCTTTCTTT; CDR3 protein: CASSSEGLNTEAFF
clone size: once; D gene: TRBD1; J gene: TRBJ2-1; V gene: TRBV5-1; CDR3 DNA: TGCGCCAGCAGCGCTGCCGGACAGGAATTCAATGAGCAGTTCTTC; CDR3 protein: CASSAAGQEFNEQFF
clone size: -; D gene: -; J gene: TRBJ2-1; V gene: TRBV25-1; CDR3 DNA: TGTGCCAGCAGTGATCCAAAAGCGGCCGTTAGGAATGAGCAGTTCTTC; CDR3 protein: CASSDPKAAVRNEQFF
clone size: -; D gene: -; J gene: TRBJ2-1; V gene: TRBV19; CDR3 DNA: TGTGCCAGTAGTATGTCCTTCGAGGGCCCGTACAATGAGCAGTTCTTC; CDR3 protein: CASSMSFEGPYNEQFF
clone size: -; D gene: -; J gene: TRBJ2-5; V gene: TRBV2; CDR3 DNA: TGTGCCAGCAGGATACAGGGGACCCAGTACTTC; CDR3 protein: CASRIQGTQYF
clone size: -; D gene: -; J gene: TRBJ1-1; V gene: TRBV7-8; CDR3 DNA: TGTGCCAGCAGCTTAAAGCGCCAGCTGAACACTGAAGCTTTCTTT; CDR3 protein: CASSLKRQLNTEAFF